This T cell receptor (beta chain) was sequenced in a study of technical replicates of blood from a few donors (TCRdb year 2017). Details on this clone: The target of this receptor is not known. No much larger clone exists at a distance of one base, and base qualities are not known.

Library method: the immunoSEQ multiplex PCR assay. Entries here come from immuneACCESS through TCRdb and include only in-frame sequences with V and J called. Some clones fail to appear in such tables; in the studies checked, an unresolved V gene covers under half of the shortfall, and the cause of the remainder is unknown. Here the sample has 55,000 to 80,000 clones; 93% occur a single time. 0.25% to 0.3% of the sample lies in the top ten. The material sequenced was T cells isolated from PBMCs. This receptor was obtained from a human donor in good health.

The DNA is TGTGCCAGCAGCACAACAGGGGAAACTCATGGCTACACCTTC. This sequence encodes CASSTTGETHGYTF. The rearranged chain carries TRBV28 and TRBJ1-2; 7 bases in between match TRBD1. Including the terminal cysteine and phenylalanine, the CDR3 comprises 14 residues. Only the CDR3 portion is preserved as DNA: 42 bases, with reading frame beginning at the first base. Trimmed from V: 6 bases; trimmed from J: 6 bases; junction bases lacking a gene match: 10. From the germline V gene, CDR1 is MDHEN and CDR2 is SYDVKM.